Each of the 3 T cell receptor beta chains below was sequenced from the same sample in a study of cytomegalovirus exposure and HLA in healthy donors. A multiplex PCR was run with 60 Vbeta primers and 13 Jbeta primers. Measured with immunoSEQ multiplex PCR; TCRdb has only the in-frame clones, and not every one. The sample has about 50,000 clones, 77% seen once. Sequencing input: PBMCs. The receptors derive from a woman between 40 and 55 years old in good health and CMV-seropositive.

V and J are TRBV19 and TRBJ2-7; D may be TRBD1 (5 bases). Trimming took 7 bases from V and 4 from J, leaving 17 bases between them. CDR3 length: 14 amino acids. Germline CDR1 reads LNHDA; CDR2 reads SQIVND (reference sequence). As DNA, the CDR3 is TGTGCCAGTAACCCCAGCATAAGACAGTACGAGCAGTACTTC. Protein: CASNPSIRQYEQYF.

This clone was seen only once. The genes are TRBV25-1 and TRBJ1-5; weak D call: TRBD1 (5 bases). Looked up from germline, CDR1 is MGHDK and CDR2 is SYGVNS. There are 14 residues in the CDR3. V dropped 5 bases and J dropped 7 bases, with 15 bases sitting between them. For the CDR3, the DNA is TGTGCCAGCAGTTCATGGGGGGTAGGACAGCCCCAGCATTTT. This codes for CASSSWGVGQPQHF.

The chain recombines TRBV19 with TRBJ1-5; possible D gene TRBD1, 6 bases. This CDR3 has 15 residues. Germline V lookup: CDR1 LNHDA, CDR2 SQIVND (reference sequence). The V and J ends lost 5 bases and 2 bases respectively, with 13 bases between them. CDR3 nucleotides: TGTGCCAGTAGTCTGCAGGGGATACGCAATCAGCCCCAGCATTTT. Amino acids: CASSLQGIRNQPQHF. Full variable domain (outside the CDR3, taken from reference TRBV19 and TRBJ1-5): DGGITQSPKYLFRKEGQNVTLSCEQNLNHDAMYWYRQDPGQGLRLIYYSQIVNDFQKGDIAEGYSVSREKKESFPLTVTSAQKNPTAFYLCASSLQGIRNQPQHFGDGTRLSIL.